Here is one T cell receptor beta chain with its context. This specimen comes from a study of T cell repertoires in cytomegalovirus infection. As for the study in general: In public TCR beta signatures, there were indications of both CMV infection and matching HLA type.

TCRdb independently ran MiXCR on the reads; one entry per CDR3 protein. The repertoire consists of 350,000 to 450,000 distinct CDR3 sequences, with about a sixth occurring once and the leading ten covering 7.5% to 9.5%. This sequence was found in a human donor in good health (CMV status not recorded). Some clones in this sample may be carry-over from other donors' samples. Sequencing used PBMCs.

The CDR3 is CATGRGADTEAFF. The CDR3 coding sequence is TGTGCCACCGGTCGGGGGGCGGACACTGAAGCTTTCTTT. This sequence joins TRBV15 and TRBJ1-1; D possibly corresponds to TRBD1 (6 bases). The V gene lost 8 bases and the J gene lost 3 bases, with 13 bases spanning the gap. The length of the CDR3 is 13 residues. Per germline, CDR1 LNHNV and CDR2 YYDKDF (reference sequence).